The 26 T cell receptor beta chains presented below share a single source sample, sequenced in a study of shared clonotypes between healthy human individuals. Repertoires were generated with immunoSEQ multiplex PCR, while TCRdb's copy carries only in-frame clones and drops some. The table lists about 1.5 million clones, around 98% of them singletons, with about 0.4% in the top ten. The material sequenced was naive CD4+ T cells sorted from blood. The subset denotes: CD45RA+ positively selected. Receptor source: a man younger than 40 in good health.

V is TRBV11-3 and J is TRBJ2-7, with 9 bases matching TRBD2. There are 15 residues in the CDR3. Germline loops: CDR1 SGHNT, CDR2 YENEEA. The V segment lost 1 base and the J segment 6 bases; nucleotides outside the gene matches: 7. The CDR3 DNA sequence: TGTGCCAGCAGCTTAGGACTAGCGGTGACCGGCGAGCAGTACTTC. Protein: CASSLGLAVTGEQYF. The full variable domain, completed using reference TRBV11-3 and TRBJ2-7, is EAGVVQSPRYKIIEKKQPVAFWCNPISGHNTLYWYLQNLGQGPELLIRYENEEAVDDSQLPKDRFSAERLKGVDSTLKIQPAELGDSAVYLCASSLGLAVTGEQYFGPGTRLTVT.

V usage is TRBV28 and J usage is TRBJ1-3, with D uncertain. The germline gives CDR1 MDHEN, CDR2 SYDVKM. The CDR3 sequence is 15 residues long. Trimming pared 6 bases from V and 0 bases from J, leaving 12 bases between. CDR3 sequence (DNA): TGTGCCAGCAGGACCAATGGAGGCTCTGGAAACACCATATATTTT. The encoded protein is CASRTNGGSGNTIYF.

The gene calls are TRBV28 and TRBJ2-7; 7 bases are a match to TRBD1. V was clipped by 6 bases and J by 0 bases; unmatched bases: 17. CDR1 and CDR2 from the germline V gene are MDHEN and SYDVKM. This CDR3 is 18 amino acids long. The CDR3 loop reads CASRSMVIFWDSSYEQYF. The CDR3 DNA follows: TGTGCCAGCAGAAGCATGGTAATTTTTTGGGACAGCTCCTACGAGCAGTACTTC.

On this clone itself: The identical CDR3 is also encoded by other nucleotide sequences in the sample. The CDR3 bases are TGTGCCAGCAGCTTAGCCGGGGGATACTACAATGAGCAGTTCTTC. As protein: CASSLAGGYYNEQFF. The V call is TRBV7-2, the J call TRBJ2-1; a weak D match, TRBD2 (6 bases). V was trimmed by 0 bases and J by 3 bases, leaving 9 bases between them. The CDR3 is made up of 15 amino acids. From germline, CDR1 is SGHTA and CDR2 FQGNSA.

As DNA, the CDR3 is TGTGCCAGCAGTTTCGGAGACCGCTCCTACGAGCAGTACTTC. As protein: CASSFGDRSYEQYF. V gene TRBV27 combines with J gene TRBJ2-7; D gene ambiguous. This CDR3 has 14 residues. CDR1 and CDR2 from the germline V gene are MNHEY and SMNVEV (reference sequence). V lost 3 bases and J 0 bases, leaving 9 bases between the germline ends.

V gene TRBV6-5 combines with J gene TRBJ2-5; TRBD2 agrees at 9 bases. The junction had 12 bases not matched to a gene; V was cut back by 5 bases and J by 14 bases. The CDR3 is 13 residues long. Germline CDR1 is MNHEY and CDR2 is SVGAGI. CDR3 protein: CASSPGGERGVYF. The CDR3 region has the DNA TGTGCCAGCAGTCCCGGGGGGGAGCGGGGGGTCTACTTC.

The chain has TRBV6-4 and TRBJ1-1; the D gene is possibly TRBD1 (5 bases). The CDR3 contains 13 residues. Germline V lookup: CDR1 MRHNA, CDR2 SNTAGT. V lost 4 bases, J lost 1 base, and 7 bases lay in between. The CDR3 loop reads CASSAGRNTEAFF. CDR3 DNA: TGTGCCAGCAGTGCAGGGAGGAACACTGAAGCTTTCTTT.

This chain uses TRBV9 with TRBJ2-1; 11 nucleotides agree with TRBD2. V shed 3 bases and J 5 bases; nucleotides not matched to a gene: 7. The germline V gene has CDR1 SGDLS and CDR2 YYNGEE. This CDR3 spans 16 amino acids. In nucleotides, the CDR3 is TGTGCCAGCAGCGGTCTACTAGCGGGAGTCCACAATGAGCAGTTCTTC. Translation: CASSGLLAGVHNEQFF.

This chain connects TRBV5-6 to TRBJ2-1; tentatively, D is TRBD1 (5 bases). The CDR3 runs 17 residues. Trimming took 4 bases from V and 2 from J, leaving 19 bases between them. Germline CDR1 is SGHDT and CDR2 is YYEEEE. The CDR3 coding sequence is TGTGCCAGCAGCCCTCACCCCTCAGGGTTAACCTACAATGAGCAGTTCTTC. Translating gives CASSPHPSGLTYNEQFF.

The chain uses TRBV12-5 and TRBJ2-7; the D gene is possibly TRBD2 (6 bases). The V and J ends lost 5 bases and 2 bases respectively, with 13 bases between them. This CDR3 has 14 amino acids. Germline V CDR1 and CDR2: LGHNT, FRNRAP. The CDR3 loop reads CASGVGTVPYEQYF. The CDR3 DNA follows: TGTGCTAGTGGTGTCGGGACTGTTCCCTACGAGCAGTACTTC.

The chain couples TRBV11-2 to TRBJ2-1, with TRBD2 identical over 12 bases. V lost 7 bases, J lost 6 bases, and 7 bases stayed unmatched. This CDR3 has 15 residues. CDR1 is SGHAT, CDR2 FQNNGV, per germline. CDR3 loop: CASISLAGGANEQFF. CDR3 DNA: TGTGCCAGCATTTCACTAGCGGGAGGTGCCAATGAGCAGTTCTTC.

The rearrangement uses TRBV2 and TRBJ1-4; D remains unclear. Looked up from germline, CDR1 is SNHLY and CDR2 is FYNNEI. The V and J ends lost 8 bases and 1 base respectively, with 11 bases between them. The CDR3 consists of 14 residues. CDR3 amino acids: CASHPDGTNEKLFF. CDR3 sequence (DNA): TGTGCCAGCCATCCGGACGGAACTAATGAAAAACTGTTTTTT. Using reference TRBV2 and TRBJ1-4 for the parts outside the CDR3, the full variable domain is EPEVTQTPSHQVTQMGQEVILRCVPISNHLYFYWYRQILGQKVEFLVSFYNNEISEKSEIFDDQFSVERPDGSNFTLKIRSTKLEDSAMYFCASHPDGTNEKLFFGSGTQLSVL.

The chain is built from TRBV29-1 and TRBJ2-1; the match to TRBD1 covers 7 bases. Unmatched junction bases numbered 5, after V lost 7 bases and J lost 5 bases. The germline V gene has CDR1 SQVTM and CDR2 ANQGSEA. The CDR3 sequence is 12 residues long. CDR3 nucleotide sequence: TGCAGCGCGATGAGGGGGCACAATGAGCAGTTCTTC. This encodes CSAMRGHNEQFF.

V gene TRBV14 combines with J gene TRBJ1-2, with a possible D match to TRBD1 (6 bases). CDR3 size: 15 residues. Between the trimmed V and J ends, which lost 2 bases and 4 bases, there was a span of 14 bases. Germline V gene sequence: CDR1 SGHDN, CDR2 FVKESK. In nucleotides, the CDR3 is TGTGCCAGCAGCCAAAACCTGGACAGTACCTATGGCTACACCTTC. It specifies CASSQNLDSTYGYTF.

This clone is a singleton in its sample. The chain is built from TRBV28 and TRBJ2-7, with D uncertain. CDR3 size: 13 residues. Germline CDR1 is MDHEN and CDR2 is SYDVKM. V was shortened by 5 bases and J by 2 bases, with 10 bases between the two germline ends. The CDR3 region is CASSTLPPYEQYF. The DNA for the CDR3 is TGTGCCAGCAGTACATTACCCCCCTACGAGCAGTACTTC.

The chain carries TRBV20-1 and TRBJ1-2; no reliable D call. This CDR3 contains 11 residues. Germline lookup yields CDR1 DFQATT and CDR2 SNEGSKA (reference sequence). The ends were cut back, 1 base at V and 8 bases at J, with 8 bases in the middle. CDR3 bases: TGCAGTGCTAGAGTAGCGGACGGCTACACCTTC. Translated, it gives CSARVADGYTF.

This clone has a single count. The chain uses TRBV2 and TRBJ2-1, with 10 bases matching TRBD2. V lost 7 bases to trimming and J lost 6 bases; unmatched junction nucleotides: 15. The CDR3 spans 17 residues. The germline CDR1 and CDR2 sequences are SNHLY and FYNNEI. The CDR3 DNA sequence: TGTGCCAGCACCGAATGGGACCTAGCGGGAGTCTCCAATGAGCAGTTCTTC. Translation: CASTEWDLAGVSNEQFF.

CDR3 in amino acids: CASSSDSRRTDTQYF. The CDR3, as DNA: TGCGCCAGCAGCTCGGACAGTCGACGGACAGATACGCAGTATTTT. This rearrangement joins TRBV5-1 to TRBJ2-3, with D possibly TRBD1 on 6 matching bases. Trimming cost V 3 bases and J 3 bases, with 14 bases left between them. The CDR3 spans 15 residues. Germline CDR1 is SGHRS and CDR2 is YFSETQ.

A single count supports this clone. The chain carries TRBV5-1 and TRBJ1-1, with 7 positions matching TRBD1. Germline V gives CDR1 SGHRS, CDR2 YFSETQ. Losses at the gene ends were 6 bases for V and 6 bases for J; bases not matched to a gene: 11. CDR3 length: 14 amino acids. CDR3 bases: TGCGCCAGCACCAGAGACAGGGCTCAACCTGAAGCTTTCTTT. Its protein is CASTRDRAQPEAFF.

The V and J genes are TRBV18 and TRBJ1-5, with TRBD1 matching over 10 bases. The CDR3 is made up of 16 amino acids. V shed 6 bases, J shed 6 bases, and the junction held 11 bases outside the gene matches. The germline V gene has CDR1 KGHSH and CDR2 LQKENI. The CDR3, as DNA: TGTGCCAGCTCCCGTTCTTCCGGGACAGGGGTTCAGCCCCAGCATTTT. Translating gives CASSRSSGTGVQPQHF.

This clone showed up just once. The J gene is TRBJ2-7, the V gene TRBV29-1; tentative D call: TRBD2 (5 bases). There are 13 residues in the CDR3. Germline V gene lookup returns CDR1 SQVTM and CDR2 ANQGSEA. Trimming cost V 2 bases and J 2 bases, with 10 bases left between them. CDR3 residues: CSVEIPGTYEQYF. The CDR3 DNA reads TGCAGCGTTGAAATTCCGGGGACCTACGAGCAGTACTTC.

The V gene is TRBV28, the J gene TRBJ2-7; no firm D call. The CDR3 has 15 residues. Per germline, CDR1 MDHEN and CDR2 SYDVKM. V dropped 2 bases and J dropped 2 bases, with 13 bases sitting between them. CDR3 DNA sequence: TGTGCCAGCAGTTTAGTTTTAGGCGCTACCTACGAGCAGTACTTC. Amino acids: CASSLVLGATYEQYF. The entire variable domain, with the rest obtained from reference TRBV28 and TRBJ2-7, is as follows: DVKVTQSSRYLVKRTGEKVFLECVQDMDHENMFWYRQDPGLGLRLIYFSYDVKMKEKGDIPEGYSVSREKKERFSLILESASTNQTSMYLCASSLVLGATYEQYFGPGTRLTVT.

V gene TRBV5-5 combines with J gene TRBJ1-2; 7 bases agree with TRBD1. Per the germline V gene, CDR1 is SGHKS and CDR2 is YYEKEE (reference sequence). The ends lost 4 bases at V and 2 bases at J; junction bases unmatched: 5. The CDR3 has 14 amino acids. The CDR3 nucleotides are TGTGCCAGCAGCCGGCTGACAGGGAACTATGGCTACACCTTC. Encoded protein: CASSRLTGNYGYTF.

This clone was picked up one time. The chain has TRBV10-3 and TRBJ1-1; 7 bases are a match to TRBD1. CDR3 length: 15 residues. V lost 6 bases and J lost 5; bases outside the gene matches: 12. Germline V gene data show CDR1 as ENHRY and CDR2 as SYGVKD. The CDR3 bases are TGTGCCATCAGCCAGCCGACAGGGAGTTTGACTGAAGCTTTCTTT. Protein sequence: CAISQPTGSLTEAFF.

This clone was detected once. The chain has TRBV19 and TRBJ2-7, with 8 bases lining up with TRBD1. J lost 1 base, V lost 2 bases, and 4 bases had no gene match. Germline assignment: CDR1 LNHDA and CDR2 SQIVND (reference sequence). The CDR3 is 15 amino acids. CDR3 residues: CASSIQGARSYEQYF. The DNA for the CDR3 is TGTGCCAGTAGTATACAGGGGGCTCGGTCCTACGAGCAGTACTTC.

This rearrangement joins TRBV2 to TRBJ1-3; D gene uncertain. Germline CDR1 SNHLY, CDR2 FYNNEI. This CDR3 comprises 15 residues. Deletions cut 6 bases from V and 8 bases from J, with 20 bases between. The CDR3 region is CASRSSTGVVDTIYF. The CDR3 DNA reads TGTGCCAGCAGATCCTCAACCGGGGTTGTGGACACCATATATTTT.